Each of the 8 T cell receptor beta chains below was sequenced from the same sample in a study of blood T cells in healthy people across ages. Alongside a J-beta primer mix, a sample-barcoded 5' primer served in a second PCR lasting about 7 to 12 cycles. TCRdb fed the 5' RACE reads into MiXCR, producing one record per CDR3 protein. The sample comprises about 800,000 distinct CDR3 sequences, about 25% of which are singletons, and roughly 3.8% rests with the top ten. Separately, the same data were catalogued under a study of T cells of mothers and their children.

The sequenced material came from blood. Receptors were obtained from a boy aged 5-17 years in good health.

The chain employs TRBV4-3 and TRBJ2-5, with TRBD2 identical over 13 bases. Germline CDR1 and CDR2: LGHNA and YSLEER. This CDR3 spans 17 amino acids. Trimming cost V 3 bases and J 5 bases; bases outside gene matches: 9. For the CDR3, the DNA is TGCGCCAGCAGCCAGGAACTAGCGGGGGGGCCTTACGAGACCCAGTACTTC. Translation: CASSQELAGGPYETQYF.

This clonotype was observed once. The chain has TRBV4-1 and TRBJ2-5; D perhaps matches TRBD1 (5 bases). The J call may be faulty, since TRBJ2-1 better matches the DNA end. Looked up from germline, CDR1 is MGHRA and CDR2 is YSYEKL. This CDR3 region has 13 residues. CDR3 sequence: CASSRRQGHEQFF. CDR3 nucleotide sequence: TGCGCCAGCAGCCGCCGCCAGGGTCATGAGCAGTTCTTC.

The genes are TRBV29-1 and TRBJ2-1; tentative D call: TRBD2 (6 bases). Trimming removed 4 bases from V and 0 bases from J, with 13 bases in between. The germline V gene has CDR1 SQVTM and CDR2 ANQGSEA. This CDR3 comprises 15 residues. CDR3 in DNA: TGCAGCGTTGTCGGTAGCGGAAGCTCCTACAATGAGCAGTTCTTC. Translated, it gives CSVVGSGSSYNEQFF.

This clonotype was seen a handful of times. The genes are TRBV6-1 and TRBJ2-5, with D unclear. Trimming removed 9 bases from V and 5 bases from J, with 19 bases in between. The CDR3 consists of 14 residues. Germline CDR1 reads MNHNS; CDR2 reads SASEGT. CDR3 loop: CASTFGRFGETQYF. In DNA form, the CDR3 reads TGTGCCAGTACCTTCGGACGATTCGGGGAGACCCAGTACTTC.

The J gene is TRBJ2-7, the V gene TRBV27, with D unclear. Germline V gene sequence: CDR1 MNHEY, CDR2 SMNVEV (reference sequence). The length of the CDR3 is 13 residues. Trimming left V 3 bases short and J 2 bases short, with 8 bases between. The CDR3 nucleotides are TGTGCCAGCAGTTTCCAGAGCGCCTACGAGCAGTACTTC. Its protein is CASSFQSAYEQYF.

As concerns this clonotype: An end of the junction does not agree with germline; a read error may underlie this. The rearrangement links TRBV7-9 to TRBJ1-1; weak D call: TRBD1 (6 bases). Germline assignment: CDR1 SEHNR and CDR2 FQNEAQ (reference sequence). The CDR3 contains 13 residues. The CDR3 bases are TGTGCCGGCAGCTTAGGGGGGAACACTGAAGCTTTCTTT. It specifies CAGSLGGNTEAFF.

The chain combines TRBV11-2 with TRBJ1-3; unclear D gene. Germline CDR1 and CDR2: SGHAT and FQNNGV. Trimming left V 1 base short and J 0 bases short, with 19 bases between. The CDR3 spans 19 residues. The CDR3 region has the DNA TGTGCCAGCAGCTTAGTAGGCGAGACTTCAAGATTCTCTGGAAACACCATATATTTT. It yields the protein CASSLVGETSRFSGNTIYF.

This chain connects TRBV27 to TRBJ2-7; 11 bases agree with TRBD2. The CDR3 length is 15 residues. CDR1 MNHEY and CDR2 SMNVEV come from the germline V gene (reference sequence). V shed 6 bases and J 2 bases; nucleotides not matched to a gene: 6. The CDR3: CASSTSGSGTYEQYF. Here the CDR3 DNA reads TGTGCCAGCAGCACTAGCGGGAGTGGGACCTACGAGCAGTACTTC.